The TCR beta chain described here comes from a study of OX40 agonist ivuxolimab in advanced cancers. Study context: From roughly 20 to 85 years was the age range, with a mean of about 56 years, and about 78% were male.

TCRdb's copy holds only in-frame clones and misses some; the assay was immunoSEQ multiplex PCR. The table includes around 81,000 clones, about 86% detected once. V dropped 2 bases and J dropped 2; count of bases not matched to a gene: 4. Germline V gene data show CDR1 as MNHEY and CDR2 as SVGAGI. The CDR3 is 15 residues long. This TCR was sampled from an adult with an advanced solid tumor such as melanoma, head and neck, liver or kidney cancer. Specimen: CD4+ or CD8+ T cells sorted from blood, collected in a trial of the OX40 agonist ivuxolimab. The chain joins TRBV6-5 to TRBJ2-5; 8 bases line up with TRBD1. CDR3 protein: CASSYGTGRQETQYF. Here the CDR3 DNA reads TGTGCCAGCAGTTACGGGACAGGACGACAAGAGACCCAGTACTTC.